This section outlines one TCR beta chain sequence together with its context. The antigen is unknown. This entry is derived from a study of coeliac disease. Turning to the study itself: Refractory type I patients had normal intraepithelial cells despite over 12 months' diet failure.

V shed 3 bases and J shed 0 bases, with 12 bases lying between them. Germline V gives CDR1 MNHEY, CDR2 SMNVEV (reference sequence). This CDR3 is built from 17 residues. Profiling relied on immunoSEQ multiplex PCR, and the TCRdb table lists in-frame clones only, not all of them. In the table there are 6,000 to 8,000 clones, around 73% of which are singletons. Overall study findings and caveats: Only 1 of 6 controls, but about 55% of the 18 coeliac samples, showed published gliadin-specific TRB sequences. TRB repertoires were largely private, with most amino acid sequences found in only one sample.

Specimen: lamina propria lymphocytes from the gut. The origin of this receptor is a young man with celiac disease. The chain joins TRBV27 to TRBJ1-6; the D gene is possibly TRBD1 (6 bases). The chain's CDR3 is CASSFKGVISYNSPLHF. In DNA, the CDR3 is TGTGCCAGCAGTTTTAAGGGGGTTATCTCCTATAATTCACCCCTCCACTTT.